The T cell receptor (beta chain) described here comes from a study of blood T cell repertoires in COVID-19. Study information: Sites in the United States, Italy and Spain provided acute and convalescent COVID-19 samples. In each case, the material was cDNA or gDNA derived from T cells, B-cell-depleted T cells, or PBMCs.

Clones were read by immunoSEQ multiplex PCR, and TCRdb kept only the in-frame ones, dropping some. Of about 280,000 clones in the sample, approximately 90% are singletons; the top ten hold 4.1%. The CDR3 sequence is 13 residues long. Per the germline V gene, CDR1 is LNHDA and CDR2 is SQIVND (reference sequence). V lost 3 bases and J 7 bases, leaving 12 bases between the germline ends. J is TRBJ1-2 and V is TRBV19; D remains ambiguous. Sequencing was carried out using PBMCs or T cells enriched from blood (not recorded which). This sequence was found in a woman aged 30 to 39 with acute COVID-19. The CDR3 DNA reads TGTGCCAGTAGTATGGTCTCGGTCGGTGGCTACACCTTC. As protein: CASSMVSVGGYTF.